This T cell receptor beta chain was recovered during a study of high-grade serous ovarian cancer treatment subgroups. Whole-study context: On average, 14,192 reads and 7,000 to 8,000 unique TCR beta rearrangements were obtained per sample. Overall study findings and caveats: Only CDR3 was analyzed; CDR1 and CDR2 were not.

This clone has just one count. Its specificity is unknown. Tumor tissue was taken before any definitive surgery or chemotherapy was given. CDR1 and CDR2 from the germline V gene are WSHSY and SAAADI. Trimming cost V 4 bases and J 5 bases; bases outside gene matches: 14. The CDR3 consists of 17 residues. The data were produced by immunoSEQ multiplex PCR, yet TCRdb's version contains in-frame clones alone and is incomplete. The table has 4,500 or so clones, approximately 70% seen once. Sequences were obtained from tumor tissue. The chain employs TRBV10-2 and TRBJ2-5; TRBD2 matches 9 bases. This clonotype was sampled from a human donor with high-grade serous ovarian cancer. The CDR3 reads CASSGEWRGGLGETQYF. As DNA, the CDR3 is TGCGCCAGCAGTGGGGAATGGCGGGGGGGCTTGGGGGAGACCCAGTACTTC.